Listed here is a single TCR beta chain. Its cognate antigen is unknown. These data originate in a study of cytomegalovirus exposure and HLA in healthy donors. Study results and caveats: Being indistinguishable, some V segments were excluded, TRBV6-2 and TRBV6-3 among them. The productive fraction for most TCR beta V segments was about 87% or about 30% in an earlier analysis. The majority of CMV-associated TCR beta chains were reported as apparently HLA-restricted in a later analysis.

The V gene lost 8 bases and the J gene lost 4 bases, with 11 bases spanning the gap. The CDR3 spans 12 residues. Germline V gives CDR1 SNHLY, CDR2 FYNNEI. The PCR employed 60 Vbeta primers together with 13 Jbeta primers. Sequencing was performed with immunoSEQ multiplex PCR; in TCRdb, only in-frame clones are kept and a portion is missing. The data hold roughly 150,000 clones, with roughly 70% observed a single time. V and J are TRBV2 and TRBJ2-5, with D perhaps matching TRBD1 (6 bases). Sequences were obtained from PBMCs. The sequence came from a woman between 18 and 30 years old in good health and CMV-seropositive. The CDR3 reads CASQGGTETQYF. For the CDR3, the DNA is TGTGCCAGCCAAGGGGGAACAGAGACCCAGTACTTC. Together with reference TRBV2 and TRBJ2-5, the CDR3 gives the full variable domain: EPEVTQTPSHQVTQMGQEVILRCVPISNHLYFYWYRQILGQKVEFLVSFYNNEISEKSEIFDDQFSVERPDGSNFTLKIRSTKLEDSAMYFCASQGGTETQYFGPGTRLLVL.